Shown below are 3 T cell receptor beta chains from a single sample sequenced in a study of T cells expressing NK-cell markers. No DNA is given; TCRdb re-called the 5' RACE reads and lists each CDR3 protein once. The repertoire table contains around 100,000 distinct CDR3 sequences. Sequenced input: blood T cells: a sorted CD56 or NKG2C T cell subset, CD4+ or CD8+ T cells, or bulk PBMC T cells (not recorded which). The receptor set was obtained from a woman aged 18 to 75 in good health.

This chain uses TRBV6-6 with TRBJ1-4; TCRdb's D call of TRBD1 is untestable without DNA. The CDR3 covers 13 residues. Per germline, CDR1 MNHNY and CDR2 SVGAGI (reference sequence). The CDR3: CASRGTVNEKLFF.

The chain has TRBV2 and TRBJ2-5; the D call from TCRdb, TRBD2, cannot be confirmed without DNA. The length of the CDR3 is 15 residues. The germline V gene has CDR1 SNHLY and CDR2 FYNNEI. CDR3 region: CASSEVTSGRETQYF.

This chain connects TRBV7-3 to TRBJ1-4. This CDR3 contains 15 residues. Germline V gene data show CDR1 as SGHTA and CDR2 as FQGTGA. The CDR3 region is CASSFWTRPNEKLFF.